One sample yielded the 28 T cell receptor beta chains listed below, sequenced in a study of OX40 agonist ivuxolimab in advanced cancers. Generated by immunoSEQ multiplex PCR, the TCRdb table keeps only in-frame clones and is missing some. In the table there are 53,000 or so clones, roughly 79% of which are singletons. This specimen consisted of CD4+ or CD8+ T cells sorted from blood, obtained in a trial of the OX40 agonist ivuxolimab. These receptors came from an adult with an advanced solid tumor such as melanoma, head and neck, liver or kidney cancer.

This sequence joins TRBV27 and TRBJ2-5, with 8 bases lining up with TRBD2. V was pared by 4 bases and J by 5 bases, with 6 bases of the junction left unmatched. The CDR3 has 14 amino acids. Germline loops: CDR1 MNHEY, CDR2 SMNVEV (reference sequence). The CDR3 DNA follows: TGTGCCAGCAGTTCCGGGACTAGGGGGGAGACCCAGTACTTC. Amino acids: CASSSGTRGETQYF.

As regards this clone: One end of the junction does not line up with germline, which may come from a read error. The chain carries TRBV6-5 and TRBJ2-7; D ambiguous. Per the germline V gene, CDR1 is MNHEY and CDR2 is SVGAGI. This CDR3 is 13 amino acids long. The CDR3 region is CATSLDPSYEQYF. As DNA, the CDR3 is TGTGCCACCAGTCTCGACCCCTCCTACGAGCAGTACTTC.

This chain links TRBV7-2 with TRBJ2-1; perhaps TRBD1 as D (5 bases). Looked up from germline, CDR1 is SGHTA and CDR2 is FQGNSA. Trimming cost V 6 bases and J 0 bases, with 12 bases left between them. The CDR3 spans 15 residues. The CDR3 region has the DNA TGTGCCAGCAGGCGCGACAGAAGCTCCTACAATGAGCAGTTCTTC. Translated: CASRRDRSSYNEQFF.

In its sample, this clone was seen once. The V and J genes are TRBV19 and TRBJ1-2; 10 bases map to TRBD1. Germline trimming cut 5 bases from V and 4 bases from J; bases unmatched to any gene: 7. CDR1 and CDR2 from the germline V gene are LNHDA and SQIVND (reference sequence). The CDR3 is made up of 15 amino acids. The CDR3 loop is CASSSDRGLGYGYTF. The CDR3 DNA is TGTGCCAGTAGTTCAGACAGGGGGCTCGGCTATGGCTACACCTTC.

The chain has TRBV19 and TRBJ1-5; D not certain. V was shortened by 6 bases and J by 1 base, with 16 bases between the two germline ends. The CDR3 is 16 residues long. Germline V lookup: CDR1 LNHDA, CDR2 SQIVND (reference sequence). The CDR3 region has the DNA TGTGCCAGTAGCCCTCGACCTTTCAGCAGCAATCAGCCCCAGCATTTT. It codes for CASSPRPFSSNQPQHF.

The chain has TRBV27 and TRBJ1-6; no clear D. V was clipped by 9 bases and J by 11 bases, with 17 bases between them. CDR1 and CDR2 from the germline V gene are MNHEY and SMNVEV (reference sequence). The CDR3 covers 13 residues. The CDR3, as DNA: TGTGCCAGGAGTGAAGCAAGTCGTCCACCCCTCCACTTT. This sequence encodes CARSEASRPPLHF.

The rearrangement uses TRBV6-6 and TRBJ1-2; no clear D gene. The germline V gene has CDR1 MNHNY and CDR2 SVGAGI (reference sequence). CDR3 size: 11 residues. Trimming removed 0 bases from V and 4 bases from J, with 0 bases in between. The CDR3 sequence is CASSYSYGYTF. Written as DNA, the CDR3 is TGTGCCAGCAGTTACTCCTATGGCTACACCTTC.

This chain uses TRBV7-2 with TRBJ2-3, with TRBD2 matching over 11 bases. Trimming cost V 5 bases and J 1 base; bases outside gene matches: 2. The germline V gene encodes CDR1 SGHTA and CDR2 FQGNSA. This CDR3 has 15 residues. The CDR3 DNA sequence: TGTGCCAGCAGCATTAGCGGGGGGGGCACAGATACGCAGTATTTT. This translates into CASSISGGGTDTQYF.

The chain links TRBV5-6 to TRBJ1-1; D remains ambiguous. In germline, CDR1 is SGHDT, CDR2 YYEEEE. V lost 0 bases to trimming and J lost 4 bases, with 22 bases between them. The CDR3 is made up of 18 amino acids. In DNA, the CDR3 is TGTGCCAGCAGCTTGGGAGGTTTCTGGAGGGCGGGTAGCACTGAAGCTTTCTTT. Protein sequence: CASSLGGFWRAGSTEAFF.

The rearrangement links TRBV15 to TRBJ1-1, with a weak D call TRBD1 (5 bases). CDR3 length: 15 amino acids. Trimming took 0 bases from V and 5 from J, leaving 13 bases between them. Germline assignment: CDR1 LNHNV and CDR2 YYDKDF (reference sequence). The chain's CDR3 is CATSREGVPMTEAFF. The CDR3 DNA follows: TGTGCCACCAGCAGAGAGGGGGTTCCGATGACTGAAGCTTTCTTT. The full variable domain, its missing parts supplied by reference TRBV15 and TRBJ1-1, is DAMVIQNPRYQVTQFGKPVTLSCSQTLNHNVMYWYQQKSSQAPKLLFHYYDKDFNNEADTPDNFQSRRPNTSFCFLDIRSPGLGDTAMYLCATSREGVPMTEAFFGQGTRLTVV.

J is TRBJ2-3 and V is TRBV11-2; D may be TRBD1 or TRBD2 (6 bases each). Between the trimmed V and J ends, which lost 5 bases and 7 bases, there was a span of 16 bases. The V gene's germline CDR1 is SGHAT and CDR2 FQNNGV. This CDR3 spans 14 amino acids. As DNA, the CDR3 is TGTGCCAGCAGCCCAAGGGGGGTCTTGCATACGCAGTATTTT. As protein: CASSPRGVLHTQYF.

The chain carries TRBV10-3 and TRBJ2-5; D possibly corresponds to TRBD1 (7 bases). The CDR3 covers 13 residues. Germline V gene data show CDR1 as ENHRY and CDR2 as SYGVKD. The V gene lost 8 bases and the J gene lost 5 bases, with 15 bases spanning the gap. In nucleotides, the CDR3 is TGTGCCATCGCGGGACAGAAGGTGGAGACCCAGTACTTC. Encoded protein: CAIAGQKVETQYF.

This clone was counted between two and nine times. This chain joins TRBV7-2 and TRBJ1-5, with D hard to call. Trimming pared 3 bases from V and 3 bases from J, leaving 9 bases between. The CDR3 is 14 amino acids. Germline V lookup: CDR1 SGHTA, CDR2 FQGNSA. CDR3 sequence: CASSFGRTNQPQHF. In DNA form, the CDR3 reads TGTGCCAGCAGCTTCGGACGGACCAATCAGCCCCAGCATTTT.

This clone was recorded once. This chain connects TRBV7-8 to TRBJ2-7; possibly TRBD1 for D (6 bases). CDR3 size: 16 residues. Per germline, CDR1 SGHVS and CDR2 FQNEAQ. Trimming cost V 5 bases and J 2 bases, with 19 bases left between them. The CDR3 is CASSQGQYKITYEQYF. Written as DNA, the CDR3 is TGTGCCAGCAGCCAGGGGCAGTACAAGATCACCTACGAGCAGTACTTC.

The chain joins TRBV7-2 to TRBJ1-4; 8 bases are shared with TRBD1. The CDR3 consists of 14 residues. Per germline, CDR1 SGHTA and CDR2 FQGNSA. With V trimmed by 5 bases and J by 3 bases, 2 bases remained unmatched. The CDR3 DNA is TGTGCCAGCAGCGCGACAGGGGCTAATGAAAAACTGTTTTTT. Translation gives CASSATGANEKLFF.

V usage is TRBV9 and J usage is TRBJ1-6; TRBD1 aligns across 8 bases. The V and J ends lost 3 bases and 14 bases, in that order; junction bases with no gene match: 10. This CDR3 has 14 amino acids. Germline loops: CDR1 SGDLS, CDR2 YYNGEE. The CDR3 bases are TGTGCCAGCAGCGCGGGGACAGGACCCTTCACCCTCCACTTT. Residues: CASSAGTGPFTLHF.

The rearrangement joins TRBV11-2 to TRBJ2-7, with a possible D match to TRBD2 (6 bases). The CDR3 has 14 amino acids. Trimming took off 3 bases at V and 0 bases at J, with 9 bases between the two ends. Germline V lookup: CDR1 SGHAT, CDR2 FQNNGV. The CDR3, as DNA: TGTGCCAGCAGCTTTACGCGGGGCTCCTACGAGCAGTACTTC. This translates into CASSFTRGSYEQYF.

V is TRBV30 and J is TRBJ1-5; D is ambiguous. This CDR3 spans 15 amino acids. CDR1 is GTSNPN and CDR2 is SVGIG in the germline V gene (reference sequence). Trimming stripped 3 bases from V and 2 bases from J, with 14 bases between. The CDR3 sequence: CAWSRLSGGNQPQHF. In DNA, the CDR3 is TGTGCCTGGAGCCGACTGTCTGGGGGCAATCAGCCCCAGCATTTT.

This chain connects TRBV28 to TRBJ2-6; 8 nucleotides match TRBD1. Losses at the gene ends were 6 bases for V and 4 bases for J; bases not matched to a gene: 8. The CDR3 sequence is 16 residues long. The germline V gene encodes CDR1 MDHEN and CDR2 SYDVKM. CDR3 amino acids: CASSSPTGGGANVLTF. The CDR3 bases are TGTGCCAGCAGCTCCCCCACAGGGGGAGGGGCCAACGTCCTGACTTTC.

The chain joins TRBV28 to TRBJ2-7; 10 nucleotides align to TRBD1. CDR1 is MDHEN, CDR2 SYDVKM, per germline. Trimming took 5 bases from V and 4 from J; bases not matched to a gene: 8. The CDR3 is 15 residues long. CDR3 region: CASSTVDRGPYEQYF. The CDR3, as DNA: TGTGCCAGCAGTACCGTAGACAGGGGGCCTTACGAGCAGTACTTC.

The J gene is TRBJ1-6, the V gene TRBV7-8; a weak D match, TRBD1 (6 bases). The V gene lost 4 bases and the J gene lost 11 bases, with 18 bases spanning the gap. The CDR3 length is 15 residues. The germline gives CDR1 SGHVS, CDR2 FQNEAQ. Written as DNA, the CDR3 is TGTGCCAGCAGCTCCAACAGGGACCTTTTGACACCCCTCCACTTT. This gives the protein CASSSNRDLLTPLHF.

The chain is built from TRBV2 and TRBJ2-2; weak D call: TRBD2 (5 bases). Germline V lookup: CDR1 SNHLY, CDR2 FYNNEI. The length of the CDR3 is 15 residues. The germline V and J ends were trimmed by 9 bases and 1 base, with 15 bases remaining between them. The CDR3 sequence: CASRASGRNTGELFF. The DNA of the CDR3 is TGTGCCAGTAGAGCCTCTGGGAGGAACACCGGGGAGCTGTTTTTT.

The V gene is TRBV7-9, the J gene TRBJ1-2; D may be TRBD1 (5 bases). Between the trimmed V and J ends, which lost 4 bases and 7 bases, there was a span of 10 bases. The CDR3 consists of 12 residues. In germline, CDR1 is SEHNR, CDR2 FQNEAQ (reference sequence). Here the CDR3 reads CASSSQGFGYTF. The CDR3 DNA reads TGTGCCAGCAGCTCTCAGGGTTTTGGCTACACCTTC.

The chain recombines TRBV30 with TRBJ1-2; 9 bases map to TRBD1. Unmatched junction bases numbered 13, after V lost 4 bases and J lost 7 bases. This CDR3 contains 15 residues. Germline V gene sequence: CDR1 GTSNPN, CDR2 SVGIG (reference sequence). CDR3 coding DNA: TGTGCCTGGATGAGGGACAGGGCCTCCAGTTTTGGCTACACCTTC. Protein sequence: CAWMRDRASSFGYTF.

This clone was counted between two and nine times. The chain joins TRBV2 to TRBJ1-1; D gene uncertain. V was clipped by 4 bases and J by 0 bases, with 6 bases between them. Germline V gene sequence: CDR1 SNHLY, CDR2 FYNNEI. CDR3 size: 13 residues. CDR3 region: CASSVRLNTEAFF. The DNA for the CDR3 is TGTGCCAGCAGTGTCAGACTGAACACTGAAGCTTTCTTT. Supplemented by reference TRBV2 and TRBJ1-1, the full variable domain reads EPEVTQTPSHQVTQMGQEVILRCVPISNHLYFYWYRQILGQKVEFLVSFYNNEISEKSEIFDDQFSVERPDGSNFTLKIRSTKLEDSAMYFCASSVRLNTEAFFGQGTRLTVV.

This clone was observed a single time. CDR3 in DNA: TGCGCCAGCAGCTTGATGGGAGGGCCGGGATCCCAAGAGACCCAGTACTTC. Translation: CASSLMGGPGSQETQYF. The chain recombines TRBV5-1 with TRBJ2-5; 7 bases match TRBD2. Trimming cost V 1 base and J 1 base; bases outside gene matches: 10. The CDR3 has 17 amino acids. Germline V gene lookup returns CDR1 SGHRS and CDR2 YFSETQ.

The chain is built from TRBV4-3 and TRBJ2-2; weak D call: TRBD1 (6 bases). Germline lookup yields CDR1 LGHNA and CDR2 YSLEER. CDR3 length: 17 residues. Trimming stripped 3 bases from V and 2 bases from J, with 16 bases between. The CDR3 bases are TGCGCCAGCAGCCAGCAGCCCTTGGACAGTAACACCGGGGAGCTGTTTTTT. This gives the protein CASSQQPLDSNTGELFF.

The genes are TRBV29-1 and TRBJ2-2; 12 bases map to TRBD2. The CDR3 extends over 15 amino acids. The V gene end was trimmed by 7 bases and the J gene end by 2 bases; junction bases not matched to a gene: 5. Germline V gene sequence: CDR1 SQVTM, CDR2 ANQGSEA. CDR3 sequence (DNA): TGCAGCGCCCGGACTAGCGGGACTAACACCGGGGAGCTGTTTTTT. Translating it yields CSARTSGTNTGELFF.